A selection of T cell receptor beta chains follows, all from one sample in a study of T cell responses to AZD1222 COVID-19 vaccine. Only in-frame clones appear in the TCRdb table, and some are missing; sequencing was by immunoSEQ multiplex PCR. The table lists approximately 150,000 clones, about nine tenths of them singletons, with around 2% in the top ten. The sample here was peripheral blood, taken on day 0 of AZD1222 vaccination. The receptors were sampled from an adult in good health. Both conserved end residues are part of each CDR3. The order of the fields is clone size, J gene, D gene, V gene, CDR3 protein, CDR3 DNA. A D gene is named only where the DNA matches it firmly. The size field is filled for only some rows; it gives once, few, many or a size class.

-,TRBJ1-2,-,TRBV5-1,CASNAGTPGSGYTF,TGCGCCAGCAACGCAGGGACGCCCGGAAGTGGCTACACCTTC
-,TRBJ2-3,-,TRBV19,CASTPSLLSPDTQYF,TGTGCCAGTACCCCAAGCCTCCTATCTCCAGATACGCAGTATTTT
-,TRBJ1-2,TRBD1,TRBV10-3,CAISEGQGAGYTF,TGTGCCATCAGTGAAGGACAGGGGGCTGGCTACACCTTC
-,TRBJ1-2,TRBD1,TRBV10-3,CAISDRDRGRLGYTF,TGTGCCATCAGTGACCGGGACAGGGGGCGACTTGGCTACACCTTC
-,TRBJ2-1,TRBD1,TRBV10-2,CASLPAGTGKMNEQFF,TGCGCCAGCTTGCCCGCCGGGACAGGCAAGATGAATGAGCAGTTCTTC
once,TRBJ2-1,-,TRBV18,CASSKQGNYNEQFF,TGTGCCAGCTCTAAACAGGGCAACTACAATGAGCAGTTCTTC
-,TRBJ1-2,-,TRBV5-8,CASTRGPGAYTF,TGTGCCAGCACCAGGGGACCGGGTGCCTACACCTTC
-,TRBJ1-5,-,TRBV12-3/TRBV12-4,CASSLGLGQPQHF,TGTGCCAGCAGTTTAGGGTTGGGCCAGCCCCAGCATTTT
once,TRBJ2-7,-,TRBV5-1,CASSLTPSYEQYF,TGCGCCAGCAGCTTGACACCCTCCTACGAGCAGTACTTC
-,TRBJ1-5,-,TRBV6-2/TRBV6-3,CASSYVGQPQHF,TGTGCCAGCAGTTACGTAGGCCAGCCCCAGCATTTT
once,TRBJ1-1,-,TRBV4-3,CASSQDYPGAEAFF,TGCGCCAGCAGCCAAGACTACCCAGGGGCTGAAGCTTTCTTT
-,TRBJ2-1,-,TRBV13,CASSFYKAEQFF,TGTGCCAGCAGCTTCTACAAGGCTGAGCAGTTCTTC
-,TRBJ1-5,-,TRBV28,CASTTAGTLPQHF,TGTGCCAGCACAACTGCGGGAACCCTTCCCCAGCATTTT
-,TRBJ1-4,-,TRBV19,CASSLGRDGNEKLFF,TGTGCCAGTAGTCTAGGCCGGGACGGTAATGAAAAACTGTTTTTT
-,TRBJ2-4,-,TRBV10-3,CAISVHRTPQGKNIQYF,TGTGCCATCAGTGTTCACAGGACACCCCAGGGAAAAAACATTCAGTACTTC
-,TRBJ1-3,-,TRBV11-2,CASSLEPAGNTIYF,TGTGCCAGCAGCTTAGAGCCAGCTGGAAACACCATATATTTT
-,TRBJ2-3,-,TRBV28,CASSSDREGDTQYF,TGTGCCAGCAGTTCGGACAGGGAGGGGGATACGCAGTATTTT
-,TRBJ2-1,-,TRBV9,CASSYSSYNEQFF,TGTGCCAGCAGCTATAGCTCCTACAATGAGCAGTTCTTC
-,TRBJ2-7,-,TRBV3-1/TRBV3-2,CASTRGGSALYEQYF,TGTGCCAGTACGCGCGGTGGGAGCGCTCTCTACGAGCAGTACTTC
-,TRBJ1-2,TRBD1,TRBV29-1,CSVDLGQSGGYTF,TGCAGCGTTGACTTGGGACAGTCAGGGGGCTACACCTTC
-,TRBJ1-6,-,TRBV10-3,CAIRRGTSDFPLHF,TGTGCCATCAGGAGGGGGACAAGTGACTTCCCCCTCCACTTT
-,TRBJ2-7,TRBD2,TRBV9,CASSVGRLAGGYEQYF,TGTGCCAGCAGCGTCGGCCGACTAGCGGGAGGATACGAGCAGTACTTC
-,TRBJ1-5,-,TRBV19,CASSSRGGYSNQPQHF,TGTGCCAGTAGTTCCCGAGGAGGGTATAGCAATCAGCCCCAGCATTTT
once,TRBJ2-4,-,TRBV25-1,CASSESWVAKNIQYF,TGTGCCAGCAGTGAATCTTGGGTCGCCAAAAACATTCAGTACTTC
-,TRBJ2-7,TRBD1,TRBV7-2,CASRRPGQGSYEQYF,TGTGCCAGCAGACGGCCGGGACAGGGATCCTACGAGCAGTACTTC
-,TRBJ1-2,-,TRBV12-5,CASGLGGPPSVGGYTF,TGTGCTAGTGGTTTGGGGGGGCCCCCAAGCGTAGGGGGCTACACCTTC
-,TRBJ2-1,-,TRBV5-4,CASSSRAYPRNEQFF,TGTGCCAGCAGCTCGCGGGCCTACCCCCGAAATGAGCAGTTCTTC
-,TRBJ2-7,-,TRBV29-1,CSVEVASSYEQYF,TGCAGCGTTGAAGTTGCCTCGTCCTACGAGCAGTACTTC
-,TRBJ1-6,-,TRBV15,CATSRGLGDNSPLHF,TGTGCCACCAGCAGGGGCTTGGGTGATAATTCACCCCTCCACTTT
-,TRBJ2-1,-,TRBV9,CASSPRTADNEQFF,TGTGCCAGCAGCCCGAGGACGGCGGACAATGAGCAGTTCTTC
-,TRBJ2-2,TRBD2,TRBV7-7,CASSLDRTSGKHRVGELFF,TGTGCTAGCAGCTTAGACCGAACTAGCGGGAAGCACCGGGTCGGGGAGCTGTTTTTT
-,TRBJ2-1,-,TRBV19,CASSPRPDNEQFF,TGTGCCAGTAGCCCCCGGCCCGACAATGAGCAGTTCTTC
-,TRBJ1-5,-,TRBV28,CASSLSGKTEHF,TGTGCCAGCAGTTTATCGGGGAAAACCGAGCATTTT
-,TRBJ1-1,-,TRBV20-1,CSASKRHGEAFF,TGCAGTGCTAGTAAGCGACATGGCGAAGCTTTCTTT
few,TRBJ2-5,-,TRBV5-4,CASSSAAVQETQYF,TGTGCCAGCAGCTCCGCCGCAGTCCAAGAGACCCAGTACTTC
-,TRBJ1-2,-,TRBV5-6,CASSFSIRAREAGYGYTF,-
-,TRBJ2-1,TRBD2,TRBV5-4,CASSPPLAGYNEQFF,TGTGCCAGCAGCCCACCCCTAGCGGGGTACAATGAGCAGTTCTTC
-,TRBJ1-2,-,TRBV6-6,CASILGGTGSNYGYTF,TGTGCCAGCATCCTGGGGGGGACGGGCTCTAACTATGGCTACACCTTC
once,TRBJ2-3,TRBD2,TRBV4-3,CASSQTRGLTHVPQYF,TGCGCCAGCAGCCAGACGAGGGGACTAACCCATGTCCCGCAGTATTTT
-,TRBJ1-1,-,TRBV10-1,CASSEFTGNTEAFF,TGCGCCAGCAGTGAATTTACGGGAAACACTGAAGCTTTCTTT
-,TRBJ1-4,-,TRBV28,CASTQTGENEKLFF,TGTGCCAGCACCCAGACAGGAGAAAATGAAAAACTGTTTTTT
-,TRBJ1-3,TRBD1,TRBV4-1,CASSPGDRTRTIYF,TGCGCCAGCAGCCCGGGGGACAGGACGCGAACCATATATTTT
-,TRBJ1-1,-,TRBV30,CAWSLTGTEAFF,TGTGCCTGGAGTCTAACTGGCACTGAAGCTTTCTTT
-,TRBJ2-5,TRBD1,TRBV15,CATSRGHPGQGGETQYF,TGTGCCACCAGCAGAGGCCACCCGGGACAGGGTGGGGAGACCCAGTACTTC
-,TRBJ2-7,TRBD2,TRBV5-6,CASSLGGGSHEQYF,TGTGCCAGCAGCTTGGGTGGCGGGAGCCACGAGCAGTACTTC
-,TRBJ1-1,-,TRBV5-4,CASSLEGQGRYAFF,TGTGCCAGCAGCTTGGAAGGGCAGGGTAGGTATGCTTTCTTT
-,TRBJ1-1,-,TRBV19,CASRVMWNTEAFF,TGTGCCAGCAGGGTCATGTGGAACACTGAAGCTTTCTTT